The T cell receptor beta chain under discussion was sequenced for a study of PD-1 blockade in classical Hodgkin lymphoma. A word on this clone: What it binds is not known.

Here immunoSEQ multiplex PCR was the method, and the copy in TCRdb shows in-frame clones only, minus some. The data show fewer than 7,500 clones, roughly 63% seen once. General study findings and limits: Baseline diversity was lower in partial responders and progressors than complete responders. Nivolumab initiated under 1 year post-ASCT led to patient exclusion.

Time point: cycle 4 day 1 (C4D1), after 6 weeks of nivolumab. Patients all relapsed after autologous stem cell transplantation, and there was variation in brentuximab vedotin exposure. The CD8+ T cells came from thawed PBMCs through magnetic negative selection. Germline assignment: CDR1 SEHNR and CDR2 FQNEAQ (reference sequence). This CDR3 is 14 amino acids long. V shed 5 bases and J 6 bases; nucleotides not matched to a gene: 8. The receptor's source is a human donor with classical Hodgkin lymphoma. Here the sequenced sample was CD8+ T cells from blood, taken before the fourth cycle of nivolumab. V usage is TRBV7-9 and J usage is TRBJ1-2, with 8 bases matching TRBD1. This chain's CDR3 is CASSLGQGENGYTF. The DNA for the CDR3 is TGTGCCAGCAGCCTCGGACAGGGCGAAAATGGCTACACCTTC.